Listed here are 29 T cell receptor beta chains from one sample, sequenced in a study of OX40 agonist ivuxolimab in advanced cancers. Clones were sequenced by immunoSEQ multiplex PCR, and TCRdb holds only the in-frame ones, with some missing. The sample includes around 92,000 clones, roughly 84% of them seen just once. The starting material was CD4+ or CD8+ T cells sorted from blood, obtained in a trial of the OX40 agonist ivuxolimab. All receptors come from an adult with an advanced solid tumor such as melanoma, head and neck, liver or kidney cancer.

To note about this clone: Within the sample, other DNA sequences also encode this same CDR3. V gene TRBV7-2 combines with J gene TRBJ2-3, with D tentatively TRBD2 (6 bases). Trimming removed 5 bases from V and 5 bases from J, with 17 bases in between. The V gene's germline CDR1 is SGHTA and CDR2 FQGNSA. The CDR3 runs 15 residues. As DNA, the CDR3 is TGTGCCAGCAGCCTAGAGGTGGTCGGGAGAGATACGCAGTATTTT. Its translation is CASSLEVVGRDTQYF.

This clone was recorded a few times. The chain carries TRBV27 and TRBJ2-2, with 8 bases aligning to TRBD2. The junction had 9 bases not matched to a gene; V was cut back by 5 bases and J by 4 bases. The CDR3 consists of 16 residues. CDR1 and CDR2 (germline): MNHEY, SMNVEV (reference sequence). CDR3 nucleotide sequence: TGTGCCAGCAGTCGCAGCGGGAGCCCAGGCACCGGGGAGCTGTTTTTT. It encodes CASSRSGSPGTGELFF.

The chain couples TRBV9 to TRBJ2-2; D might be TRBD1 (6 bases). V lost 2 bases and J lost 0, with 8 bases in between. The CDR3 contains 15 residues. CDR1 and CDR2 from the germline V gene are SGDLS and YYNGEE. This CDR3 is CASSVGHTNTGELFF. CDR3 nucleotide sequence: TGTGCCAGCAGCGTGGGACATACGAACACCGGGGAGCTGTTTTTT.

This sequence joins TRBV28 and TRBJ2-3; 12 bases fit TRBD1. CDR3 length equals 15 residues. Germline-derived CDR1 and CDR2 are MDHEN and SYDVKM. V lost 5 bases and J lost 2; bases outside the gene matches: 2. The CDR3 sequence: CASSRDRGLTDTQYF. For the CDR3, the DNA is TGTGCCAGCAGTCGGGACAGGGGGCTCACAGATACGCAGTATTTT.

V is TRBV18 and J is TRBJ1-3, with no clear D. The CDR3 runs 15 residues. The germline V gene encodes CDR1 KGHSH and CDR2 LQKENI. Between the trimmed V and J ends, which lost 3 bases and 4 bases, there was a span of 13 bases. CDR3 nucleotide sequence: TGTGCCAGCTCACCGGGGAAGTCTGAAGGAAACACCATATATTTT. Translating gives CASSPGKSEGNTIYF.

This clone was seen a handful of times. The chain combines TRBV28 with TRBJ1-4; 8 nucleotides align to TRBD1. V lost 4 bases, J lost 8 bases, and 6 bases stayed unmatched. The CDR3 has 14 residues. Germline assignment: CDR1 MDHEN and CDR2 SYDVKM. CDR3 coding DNA: TGTGCCAGCAGTTCCCGGGACAGGACAGAAAAACTGTTTTTT. It specifies CASSSRDRTEKLFF.

The chain combines TRBV29-1 with TRBJ2-5; TRBD1 might be the D (7 bases). Trimming took 1 base from V and 5 from J, leaving 17 bases between them. There are 15 residues in the CDR3. Germline CDR1 SQVTM, CDR2 ANQGSEA. The CDR3 here is CSVEGPTGEVETQYF. The CDR3 DNA reads TGCAGCGTTGAAGGTCCCACAGGGGAGGTGGAGACCCAGTACTTC.

In nucleotides, the CDR3 is TGTGCCAGCAGCGCGAGGGGACTAGCGGACACCGGGGAGCTGTTTTTT. Protein: CASSARGLADTGELFF. The chain recombines TRBV9 with TRBJ2-2; 11 nucleotides line up with TRBD2. CDR3 size: 16 residues. Germline CDR1 reads SGDLS; CDR2 reads YYNGEE. V was clipped by 3 bases and J by 3 bases; unmatched bases: 4.

The V and J genes are TRBV4-2 and TRBJ1-4, with D uncertain. Germline V lookup: CDR1 LGHNA, CDR2 YNFKEQ. Trimming shortened V by 0 bases and J by 11 bases, and 13 bases separated the two germline ends. CDR3 length: 14 amino acids. The CDR3: CASSQEQLGWKLFF. CDR3 bases: TGTGCCAGCAGCCAAGAGCAACTGGGGTGGAAACTGTTTTTT.

This chain uses TRBV5-1 with TRBJ2-7; perhaps D is TRBD1 or TRBD2 (5 bases each). This CDR3 has 14 amino acids. Trimming pared 7 bases from V and 3 bases from J, leaving 17 bases between. Per the germline V gene, CDR1 is SGHRS and CDR2 is YFSETQ. CDR3 nucleotides: TGCGCCAGCGAACTCGGGGACGGAGTCTACGAGCAGTACTTC. Translating it yields CASELGDGVYEQYF.

V gene TRBV5-4 combines with J gene TRBJ1-4; possible D gene TRBD1, 5 bases. The V gene lost 2 bases and the J gene lost 7 bases, with 15 bases spanning the gap. CDR1 and CDR2 from the germline V gene are SGHNT and YYREEE (reference sequence). This CDR3 contains 15 residues. The CDR3 region is CASSFTESRGEKLFF. The CDR3 DNA is TGTGCCAGCAGCTTTACCGAGAGTAGGGGTGAAAAACTGTTTTTT.

This clone was seen only once. V and J are TRBV18 and TRBJ1-3; the D is unclear. The V end was cut by 1 base, the J end by 0 bases, with 10 bases between. CDR1 and CDR2 from the germline V gene are KGHSH and LQKENI. CDR3 size: 16 residues. The CDR3 DNA is TGTGCCAGCTCACCACTGGTCGAGGGCTCTGGAAACACCATATATTTT. Residues: CASSPLVEGSGNTIYF.

The chain is built from TRBV6-1 and TRBJ1-2; 7 bases fit TRBD1. The CDR3 length is 13 residues. Unmatched junction bases numbered 4, after V lost 6 bases and J lost 3 bases. Per germline, CDR1 MNHNS and CDR2 SASEGT. CDR3 amino acids: CASRAGTDYGYTF. The CDR3 DNA reads as TGTGCCAGCAGAGCCGGGACAGACTATGGCTACACCTTC.

The chain is built from TRBV10-3 and TRBJ2-1; TRBD2 matches at 8 bases. The CDR3 covers 14 residues. Germline V gives CDR1 ENHRY, CDR2 SYGVKD. After removal of 1 base from V and 9 bases from J, the junction contained 5 bases not matched to a gene. The CDR3 DNA follows: TGTGCCATCAGTGAGTTCACGGGGGGGGGTGAGCAGTTCTTC. This translates into CAISEFTGGGEQFF.

This chain connects TRBV11-2 to TRBJ2-3; D may be TRBD1 (5 bases). The V and J ends lost 0 bases and 2 bases respectively, with 12 bases between them. Germline-derived CDR1 and CDR2 are SGHAT and FQNNGV. This CDR3 has 16 amino acids. The CDR3 region has the DNA TGTGCCAGCAGCTTAGAGCTCAGGGAAACCACAGATACGCAGTATTTT. This sequence encodes CASSLELRETTDTQYF.

The chain couples TRBV4-1 to TRBJ1-3; D not resolved. The length of the CDR3 is 15 residues. The V gene's germline CDR1 is MGHRA and CDR2 YSYEKL. V lost 1 base and J 1 base, leaving 8 bases between the germline ends. This CDR3 is CASSQGVGSGNTIYF. The DNA for the CDR3 is TGCGCCAGCAGCCAAGGGGTGGGATCTGGAAACACCATATATTTT.

The chain joins TRBV4-3 to TRBJ2-3, with D uncertain. There are 15 residues in the CDR3. V was trimmed by 1 base and J by 0 bases, leaving 8 bases between them. Germline V CDR1 and CDR2: LGHNA, YSLEER. DNA for the CDR3: TGCGCCAGCAGCCAAGGTCGGCAGAGCACAGATACGCAGTATTTT. It yields the protein CASSQGRQSTDTQYF.

The chain carries TRBV2 and TRBJ2-1; TRBD1 matches 7 bases. Unmatched junction bases numbered 8, after V lost 8 bases and J lost 7 bases. Germline loops: CDR1 SNHLY, CDR2 FYNNEI. This CDR3 is built from 13 residues. DNA for the CDR3: TGTGCCAGCGGGACAGACTGGGGGAATGAGCAGTTCTTC. Amino acids: CASGTDWGNEQFF.

This chain links TRBV27 with TRBJ1-1, with D possibly TRBD1 on 6 matching bases. V lost 2 bases and J lost 6, with 13 bases in between. The germline CDR1 and CDR2 sequences are MNHEY and SMNVEV (reference sequence). The CDR3 length is 14 residues. The CDR3 nucleotides are TGTGCCAGCAGTTTAGATAGGGGGAGGGCTGAAGCTTTCTTT. Translation gives CASSLDRGRAEAFF.

The rearrangement uses TRBV20-1 and TRBJ1-2, with unresolved D. CDR3 length: 11 amino acids. Looked up from germline, CDR1 is DFQATT and CDR2 is SNEGSKA (reference sequence). Trimming removed 3 bases at V and 6 bases at J, with 8 bases between. DNA for the CDR3: TGCAGTGCTAGGCCAATGGATGGCTACACCTTC. Translation: CSARPMDGYTF.

The J gene is TRBJ1-2, the V gene TRBV28; no reliable D call. Deletions cut 6 bases from V and 4 bases from J, with 6 bases between. Per germline, CDR1 MDHEN and CDR2 SYDVKM. The CDR3 is made up of 11 amino acids. The CDR3 protein is CASRRRYGYTF. Written as DNA, the CDR3 is TGTGCCAGCAGAAGGCGCTATGGCTACACCTTC.

The J gene is TRBJ2-3, the V gene TRBV5-1, with a possible D match to TRBD1 (5 bases). This CDR3 is 15 amino acids long. The germline V gene has CDR1 SGHRS and CDR2 YFSETQ. Between the trimmed V and J ends, which lost 2 bases and 0 bases, there was a span of 10 bases. CDR3 region: CASSFTGSSTDTQYF. The CDR3 bases are TGCGCCAGCAGCTTTACAGGTTCTAGCACAGATACGCAGTATTTT.

The chain uses TRBV29-1 and TRBJ2-7; 7 bases line up with TRBD2. The V gene's germline CDR1 is SQVTM and CDR2 ANQGSEA. Trimming at V came to 4 bases and at J to 9 bases, leaving 3 bases not matched to a gene. The CDR3 covers 10 residues. The DNA for the CDR3 is TGCAGCGTTGTTGGGAGGGGGCAGTACGTC. Translated: CSVVGRGQYV.

The chain couples TRBV6-6 to TRBJ2-1; TRBD1 or TRBD2 may be the D gene (7 bases each). The CDR3 is made up of 12 amino acids. The V and J ends lost 5 bases and 8 bases respectively, with 10 bases between them. Germline V gives CDR1 MNHNY, CDR2 SVGAGI (reference sequence). The CDR3 is CASSQGGDEQFF. DNA of the CDR3: TGTGCCAGCAGTCAGGGGGGGGATGAGCAGTTCTTC.

This clone was counted once. V and J are TRBV9 and TRBJ1-6; 9 nucleotides agree with TRBD1. From germline, CDR1 is SGDLS and CDR2 YYNGEE. The ends lost 0 bases at V and 13 bases at J; junction bases unmatched: 14. CDR3 length equals 17 residues. The CDR3: CASSVGDRASLPSPLHF. The CDR3 bases are TGTGCCAGCAGCGTAGGGGACAGGGCCTCACTACCCTCTCCCCTCCACTTT. The full variable domain, in which reference TRBV9 and TRBJ1-6 provide the parts outside the CDR3, is DSGVTQTPKHLITATGQRVTLRCSPRSGDLSVYWYQQSLDQGLQFLIQYYNGEERAKGNILERFSAQQFPDLHSELNLSSLELGDSALYFCASSVGDRASLPSPLHFGNGTRLTVT.

The chain links TRBV2 to TRBJ2-1; 7 bases are a match to TRBD1. V trimming: 4 bases; J trimming: 9 bases; junction bases outside the gene matches: 9. The CDR3 runs 14 residues. Germline CDR1 reads SNHLY; CDR2 reads FYNNEI. CDR3 residues: CASSANRGVGEQFF. The CDR3 nucleotides are TGTGCCAGCAGTGCAAACAGGGGCGTCGGTGAGCAGTTCTTC.

V is TRBV7-3 and J is TRBJ2-3; 8 bases agree with TRBD2. This CDR3 contains 16 residues. CDR1 is SGHTA, CDR2 FQGTGA, per germline. Unmatched junction bases numbered 5, after V lost 3 bases and J lost 0 bases. Here the CDR3 DNA reads TGTGCCAGCAGCTTCAGAGGCGGGGGGAGCACAGATACGCAGTATTTT. This translates into CASSFRGGGSTDTQYF.

A remark on this clone: The identical CDR3 is also encoded by other nucleotide sequences in the sample. The chain combines TRBV28 with TRBJ2-1; possible D gene TRBD1, 6 bases. Trimming removed 0 bases from V and 4 bases from J, with 13 bases in between. Looked up from germline, CDR1 is MDHEN and CDR2 is SYDVKM. The CDR3 sequence is 16 residues long. CDR3 in DNA: TGTGCCAGCAGTTTATGGTCACAAGGGGGTTACAATGAGCAGTTCTTC. This translates into CASSLWSQGGYNEQFF.

Notes on this clone: A read error may account for a junction end that differs from germline. This rearrangement joins TRBV19 to TRBJ2-7; TRBD1 aligns across 8 bases. Germline V lookup: CDR1 LNHDA, CDR2 SQIVND (reference sequence). The CDR3 loop spans 13 amino acids. CDR3 region: CASSAGTDRGRNF. The CDR3 region has the DNA TGTGCCAGTAGTGCGGGAACAGACAGGGGCCGGAACTTC.